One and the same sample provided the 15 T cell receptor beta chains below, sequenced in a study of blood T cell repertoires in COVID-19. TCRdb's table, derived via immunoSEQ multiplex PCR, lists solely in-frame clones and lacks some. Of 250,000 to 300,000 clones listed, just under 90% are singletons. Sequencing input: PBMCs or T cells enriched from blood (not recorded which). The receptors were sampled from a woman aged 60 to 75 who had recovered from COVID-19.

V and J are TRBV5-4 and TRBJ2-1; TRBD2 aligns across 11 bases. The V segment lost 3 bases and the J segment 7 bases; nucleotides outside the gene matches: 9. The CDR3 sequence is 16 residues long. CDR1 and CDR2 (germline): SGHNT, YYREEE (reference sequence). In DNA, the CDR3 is TGTGCCAGCAGCTCCTTAGCGGGAGGGGCCGGGAATGAGCAGTTCTTC. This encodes CASSSLAGGAGNEQFF.

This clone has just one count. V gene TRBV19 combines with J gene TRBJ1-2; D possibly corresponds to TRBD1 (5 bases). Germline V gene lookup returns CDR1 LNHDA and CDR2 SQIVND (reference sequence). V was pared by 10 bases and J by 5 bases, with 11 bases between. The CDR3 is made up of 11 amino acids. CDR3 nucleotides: TGTGCCACCCCGGGGGAATATGGCTACACCTTC. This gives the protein CATPGEYGYTF.

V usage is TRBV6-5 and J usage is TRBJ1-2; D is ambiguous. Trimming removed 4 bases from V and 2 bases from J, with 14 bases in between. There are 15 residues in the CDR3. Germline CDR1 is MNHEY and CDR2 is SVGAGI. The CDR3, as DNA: TGTGCCAGCAGTTTAACAGATACACAAAACTATGGCTACACCTTC. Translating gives CASSLTDTQNYGYTF.

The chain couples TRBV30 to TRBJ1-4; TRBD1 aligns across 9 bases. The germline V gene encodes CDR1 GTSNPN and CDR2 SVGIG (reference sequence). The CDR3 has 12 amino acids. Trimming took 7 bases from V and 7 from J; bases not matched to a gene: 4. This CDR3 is CAYGTGSEKLFF. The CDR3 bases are TGTGCCTACGGGACAGGGTCTGAAAAACTGTTTTTT.

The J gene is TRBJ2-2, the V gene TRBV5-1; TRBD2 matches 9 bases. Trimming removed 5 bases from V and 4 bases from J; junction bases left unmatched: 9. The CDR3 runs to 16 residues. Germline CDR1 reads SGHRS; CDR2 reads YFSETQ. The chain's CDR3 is CASRPYSGGLTGELFF. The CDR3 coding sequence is TGCGCCAGCAGACCTTATAGCGGGGGCCTCACCGGGGAGCTGTTTTTT.

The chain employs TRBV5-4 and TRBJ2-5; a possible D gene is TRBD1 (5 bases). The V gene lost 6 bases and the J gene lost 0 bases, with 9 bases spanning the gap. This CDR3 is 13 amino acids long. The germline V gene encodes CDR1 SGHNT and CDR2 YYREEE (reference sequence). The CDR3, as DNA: TGTGCCAGCACCCCGGACAACCAAGAGACCCAGTACTTC. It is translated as CASTPDNQETQYF.

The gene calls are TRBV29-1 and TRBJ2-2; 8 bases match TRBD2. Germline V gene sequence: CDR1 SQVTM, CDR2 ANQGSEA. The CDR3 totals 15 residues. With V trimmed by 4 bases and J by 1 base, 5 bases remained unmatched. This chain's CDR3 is CSVAPTSVNTGELFF. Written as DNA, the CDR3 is TGCAGCGTTGCCCCGACTAGCGTGAACACCGGGGAGCTGTTTTTT.

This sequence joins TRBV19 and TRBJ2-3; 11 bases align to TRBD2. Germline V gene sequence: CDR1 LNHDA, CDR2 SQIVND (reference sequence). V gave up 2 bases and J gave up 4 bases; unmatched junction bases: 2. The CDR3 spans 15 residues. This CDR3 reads CASSITSGSADTQYF. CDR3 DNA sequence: TGTGCCAGTAGTATAACTAGCGGGAGCGCAGATACGCAGTATTTT. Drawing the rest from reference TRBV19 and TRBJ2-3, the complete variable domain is DGGITQSPKYLFRKEGQNVTLSCEQNLNHDAMYWYRQDPGQGLRLIYYSQIVNDFQKGDIAEGYSVSREKKESFPLTVTSAQKNPTAFYLCASSITSGSADTQYFGPGTRLTVL.

CDR3: CASSYYPRGAEAFF. The CDR3 DNA reads as TGTGCCAGCAGTTACTACCCCCGAGGCGCTGAAGCTTTCTTT. The chain couples TRBV6-5 to TRBJ1-1, with D unclear. Between the trimmed V and J ends, which lost 1 base and 6 bases, there was a span of 12 bases. CDR1 is MNHEY and CDR2 is SVGAGI in the germline V gene. The CDR3 has 14 residues.

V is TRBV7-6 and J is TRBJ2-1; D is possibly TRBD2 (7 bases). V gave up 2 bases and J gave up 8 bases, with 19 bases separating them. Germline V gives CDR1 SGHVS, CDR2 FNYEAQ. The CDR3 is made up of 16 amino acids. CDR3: CASSLSRWGGFDEQFF. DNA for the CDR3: TGTGCCAGCAGCTTAAGCCGTTGGGGGGGCTTTGATGAGCAGTTCTTC.

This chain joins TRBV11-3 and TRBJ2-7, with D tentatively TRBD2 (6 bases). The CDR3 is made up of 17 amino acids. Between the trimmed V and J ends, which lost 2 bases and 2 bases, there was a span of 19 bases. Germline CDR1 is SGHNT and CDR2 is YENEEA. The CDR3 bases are TGTGCCAGCAGCTTACGGGGTGTCCGACTAGGGGCCTACGAGCAGTACTTC. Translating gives CASSLRGVRLGAYEQYF.

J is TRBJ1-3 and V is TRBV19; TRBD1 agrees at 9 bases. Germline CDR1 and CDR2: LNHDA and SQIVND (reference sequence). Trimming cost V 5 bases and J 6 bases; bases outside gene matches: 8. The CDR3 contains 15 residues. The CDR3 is CASSPTGTGKNTIYF. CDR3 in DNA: TGTGCCAGTAGTCCGACCGGGACAGGGAAAAACACCATATATTTT.

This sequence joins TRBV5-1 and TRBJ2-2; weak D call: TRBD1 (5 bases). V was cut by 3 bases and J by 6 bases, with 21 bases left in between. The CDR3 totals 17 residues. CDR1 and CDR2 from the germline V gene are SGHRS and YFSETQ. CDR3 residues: CASSWPDSSFGAGELFF. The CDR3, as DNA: TGCGCCAGCAGCTGGCCCGACAGCTCCTTTGGAGCCGGGGAGCTGTTTTTT.

CDR3 protein: CASSRVVAGVGVETQYF. The CDR3 DNA reads as TGTGCCAGCAGCCGGGTCGTAGCGGGAGTCGGAGTAGAGACCCAGTACTTC. The gene calls are TRBV3-1 (or the pseudogene TRBV3-2) and TRBJ2-5; TRBD2 matches at 9 bases. Germline V CDR1 and CDR2: LGHDT, YNNKEL (reference sequence). V lost 4 bases, J lost 4 bases, and 13 bases stayed unmatched. The CDR3 is 17 residues long.

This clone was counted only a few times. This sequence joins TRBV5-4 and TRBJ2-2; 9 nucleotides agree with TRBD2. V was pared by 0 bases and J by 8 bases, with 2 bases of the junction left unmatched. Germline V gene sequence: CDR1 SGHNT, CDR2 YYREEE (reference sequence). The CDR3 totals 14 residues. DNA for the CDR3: TGTGCCAGCAGCTTGGGCGGACTAGCGGGGGAGCTGTTTTTT. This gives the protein CASSLGGLAGELFF. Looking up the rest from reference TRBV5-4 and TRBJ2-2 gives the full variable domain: ETGVTQSPTHLIKTRGQQVTLRCSSQSGHNTVSWYQQALGQGPQFIFQYYREEENGRGNFPPRFSGLQFPNYSSELNVNALELDDSALYLCASSLGGLAGELFFGEGSRLTVL.